These 23 T cell receptor beta chains share one sample of origin, sequenced in a study of technical replicates of blood from several donors. Clones were read by immunoSEQ multiplex PCR, and TCRdb kept only the in-frame ones, dropping some. This repertoire shows tens of thousands of clones, 75% to 95% found once; its top ten account for 0.3% to 0.45%. Sequencing was done on a sample of T cells isolated from PBMCs. Receptors were obtained from a human donor in good health. Some clones in this sample may be carry-over from other donors' samples.

V gene TRBV2 combines with J gene TRBJ2-1; 9 bases agree with TRBD2. The CDR3 covers 14 residues. Germline V lookup: CDR1 SNHLY, CDR2 FYNNEI. Trimming at V came to 6 bases and at J to 8 bases, leaving 8 bases not matched to a gene. The CDR3 coding sequence is TGTGCCAGCAGGCCTCAACTAGCGGGCCATGAGCAGTTCTTC. Protein sequence: CASRPQLAGHEQFF.

The genes are TRBV9 and TRBJ2-5, with a weak D call TRBD1 (5 bases). V dropped 1 base and J dropped 6 bases, with 16 bases sitting between them. This CDR3 comprises 15 residues. Germline V gene data show CDR1 as SGDLS and CDR2 as YYNGEE. CDR3 protein: CASSVNHSPGKTQYF. For the CDR3, the DNA is TGTGCCAGCAGCGTAAACCACAGCCCAGGGAAGACCCAGTACTTC.

As DNA, the CDR3 is TGTGCCAGTACCGACGGGGGCGGGGGGCCTGAAGCTTTCTTT. Residues: CASTDGGGGPEAFF. This chain connects TRBV19 to TRBJ1-1; tentative D call: TRBD1 (6 bases). From germline, CDR1 is LNHDA and CDR2 SQIVND (reference sequence). V lost 7 bases to trimming and J lost 6 bases, with 18 bases between them. The CDR3 consists of 14 residues.

The V and J genes are TRBV11-1 and TRBJ2-2; D is possibly TRBD1 (5 bases). CDR1 and CDR2 (germline): SGHAT, FQDESV (reference sequence). V lost 4 bases and J lost 7, with 13 bases in between. The CDR3 sequence is 14 residues long. The CDR3 DNA reads TGTGCCAGCAGCTACCTGCAGGGTTTCGGGGAGCTGTTTTTT. As protein: CASSYLQGFGELFF.

The rearrangement links TRBV27 to TRBJ2-3, with 9 bases matching TRBD1. Germline trimming cut 4 bases from V and 4 bases from J; bases unmatched to any gene: 9. Germline V lookup: CDR1 MNHEY, CDR2 SMNVEV (reference sequence). There are 16 residues in the CDR3. CDR3 in amino acids: CASSSGTGLLADTQYF. DNA for the CDR3: TGTGCCAGCAGTTCCGGGACAGGGTTGTTGGCAGATACGCAGTATTTT.

The V call is TRBV11-1, the J call TRBJ2-7; 8 positions match TRBD1. The germline CDR1 and CDR2 sequences are SGHAT and FQDESV (reference sequence). CDR3 length: 14 amino acids. With 6 bases clipped from V and 2 bases from J, the junction kept 6 bases outside the gene matches. The CDR3 reads CASSRTGIAYEQYF. The CDR3 DNA sequence: TGTGCCAGCAGTCGGACAGGGATAGCCTACGAGCAGTACTTC.

The J gene is TRBJ2-1, the V gene TRBV11-2, with 7 nucleotides matching TRBD2. Trimming took 1 base from V and 3 from J; bases not matched to a gene: 0. Germline values: CDR1 SGHAT, CDR2 FQNNGV. This CDR3 has 14 amino acids. The CDR3: CASSLGTSYNEQFF. DNA for the CDR3: TGTGCCAGCAGCTTAGGGACTAGCTACAATGAGCAGTTCTTC.

CDR3 nucleotides: TGCGCCAGCAGAATGGACAGAGCCGTATATGGCTACACCTTC. Translation gives CASRMDRAVYGYTF. The chain links TRBV5-1 to TRBJ1-2; possible D gene TRBD1, 6 bases. The ends were cut back, 5 bases at V and 5 bases at J, with 16 bases in the middle. The CDR3 length is 14 residues. CDR1 is SGHRS, CDR2 YFSETQ, per germline.

This clone has just a few counts. The V and J genes are TRBV4-1 and TRBJ1-1, with 7 positions matching TRBD1. With V trimmed by 3 bases and J by 11 bases, 12 bases remained unmatched. Per the germline V gene, CDR1 is MGHRA and CDR2 is YSYEKL. This CDR3 comprises 14 residues. The CDR3: CASSHFQRTGRAFF. Written as DNA, the CDR3 is TGCGCCAGCAGCCACTTCCAACGGACAGGCAGGGCTTTCTTT.

This chain connects TRBV11-2 to TRBJ2-1; 11 bases line up with TRBD2. The CDR3 loop spans 15 amino acids. Germline V gene lookup returns CDR1 SGHAT and CDR2 FQNNGV. Trimming removed 5 bases from V and 5 bases from J; junction bases left unmatched: 5. This chain's CDR3 is CASSPPGLADNEQFF. As DNA, the CDR3 is TGTGCCAGCAGCCCGCCGGGACTAGCGGACAATGAGCAGTTCTTC.

This chain connects TRBV10-3 to TRBJ1-1; 7 bases fit TRBD1. The CDR3 is 14 amino acids. V gave up 7 bases and J gave up 10 bases; unmatched junction bases: 15. CDR1 is ENHRY and CDR2 is SYGVKD in the germline V gene. The CDR3, as DNA: TGTGCCATCATCCGGGACAGATCTCTGATTGGAGCTTTCTTT. The encoded protein is CAIIRDRSLIGAFF.

The J gene is TRBJ2-7, the V gene TRBV7-8; perhaps TRBD1 as D (5 bases). CDR3 length: 15 amino acids. The V and J ends lost 0 bases and 3 bases respectively, with 12 bases between them. Looked up from germline, CDR1 is SGHVS and CDR2 is FQNEAQ. Here the CDR3 reads CASSLAQVTVYEQYF. In DNA form, the CDR3 reads TGTGCCAGCAGCTTAGCGCAAGTGACAGTCTACGAGCAGTACTTC.

This sequence joins TRBV4-2 and TRBJ2-7; maybe TRBD1 (5 bases). Trimming removed 0 bases at V and 6 bases at J, with 12 bases between. The CDR3 runs 14 residues. The germline V gene encodes CDR1 LGHNA and CDR2 YNFKEQ. The CDR3 sequence: CASSQEGENSEQYF. DNA of the CDR3: TGTGCCAGCAGCCAAGAAGGGGAAAATAGCGAGCAGTACTTC.

This chain joins TRBV14 and TRBJ2-3; D is perhaps TRBD1 (6 bases). The CDR3 covers 15 residues. Trimming left V 5 bases short and J 4 bases short, with 16 bases between. The germline CDR1 and CDR2 sequences are SGHDN and FVKESK. CDR3 nucleotide sequence: TGTGCCAGCAGCGAAAGGACAGCCAACTCAGATACGCAGTATTTT. It encodes CASSERTANSDTQYF. Filled out from reference TRBV14 and TRBJ2-3, the complete variable domain reads EAGVTQFPSHSVIEKGQTVTLRCDPISGHDNLYWYRRVMGKEIKFLLHFVKESKQDESGMPNNRFLAERTGGTYSTLKVQPAELEDSGVYFCASSERTANSDTQYFGPGTRLTVL.

This chain uses TRBV28 with TRBJ2-7; perhaps TRBD1 as D (6 bases). The CDR3 has 11 residues. V dropped 8 bases and J dropped 6 bases, with 11 bases sitting between them. Germline CDR1 is MDHEN and CDR2 is SYDVKM. The CDR3 DNA reads TGTGCCAGCCAGGGGCGCGGCGAGCAGTACTTC. Its translation: CASQGRGEQYF.

The chain recombines TRBV6-1 with TRBJ2-7; D not certain. V dropped 6 bases and J dropped 3 bases, with 15 bases sitting between them. This CDR3 comprises 14 residues. Germline V lookup: CDR1 MNHNS, CDR2 SASEGT. CDR3 region: CASSPEELYYEQYF. The CDR3 nucleotides are TGTGCCAGCAGCCCCGAAGAACTCTACTACGAGCAGTACTTC.

The chain recombines TRBV28 with TRBJ1-3, with D possibly matching TRBD1 (5 bases). Germline CDR1 MDHEN, CDR2 SYDVKM. The CDR3 loop spans 14 amino acids. V shed 9 bases and J shed 0 bases, with 12 bases lying between them. The CDR3 is CASAQGGSGNTIYF. The CDR3 DNA is TGTGCCAGTGCCCAGGGTGGCTCTGGAAACACCATATATTTT.

The J gene is TRBJ2-5, the V gene TRBV28; TRBD2 aligns across 7 bases. Trimming removed 5 bases from V and 4 bases from J; junction bases left unmatched: 10. This CDR3 has 15 amino acids. Germline loops: CDR1 MDHEN, CDR2 SYDVKM. CDR3 sequence reads: CASSEGSSGLETQYF. In nucleotides, the CDR3 is TGTGCCAGCAGTGAAGGGTCTAGCGGACTAGAGACCCAGTACTTC.

For the CDR3, the DNA is TGTGCCAGCAGTTTCTTGGCGGGAGGCAACAATGAGCAGTTCTTC. This gives the protein CASSFLAGGNNEQFF. This chain uses TRBV6-6 with TRBJ2-1; 8 nucleotides match TRBD2. In germline, CDR1 is MNHNY, CDR2 SVGAGI (reference sequence). The CDR3 is 15 residues long. V shed 4 bases, J shed 5 bases, and the junction held 7 bases outside the gene matches.

This sequence joins TRBV7-9 and TRBJ2-7; TRBD1 matches 7 bases. Germline V lookup: CDR1 SEHNR, CDR2 FQNEAQ (reference sequence). This CDR3 is built from 15 residues. J gave up 4 bases and V 5 bases, and 11 bases lay outside the gene matches. CDR3 sequence (DNA): TGTGCCAGCAGCCAGCCTCCGGGACAGAAATACGAGCAGTACTTC. Translation gives CASSQPPGQKYEQYF.

The J gene is TRBJ1-5, the V gene TRBV7-2, with TRBD1 matching over 7 bases. Germline CDR1 and CDR2: SGHTA and FQGNSA. The CDR3 is 14 residues long. V was pared by 5 bases and J by 4 bases, with 5 bases of the junction left unmatched. The CDR3 reads CASSTGTENQPQHF. For the CDR3, the DNA is TGTGCCAGCAGCACAGGGACAGAAAATCAGCCCCAGCATTTT.

CDR3 DNA: TGTGCCAGCAGCTCTGACAGGGTCATGGGCTACACCTTC. It yields the protein CASSSDRVMGYTF. This chain joins TRBV6-5 and TRBJ1-2; 7 bases are a match to TRBD1. V lost 6 bases and J lost 8; bases outside the gene matches: 9. The CDR3 is 13 amino acids. Germline CDR1 MNHEY, CDR2 SVGAGI.

V and J are TRBV7-6 and TRBJ1-3; 7 nucleotides agree with TRBD1. CDR1 is SGHVS, CDR2 FNYEAQ, per germline. The CDR3 extends over 14 amino acids. J lost 8 bases, V lost 1 base, and 5 bases had no gene match. CDR3 sequence: CASSLVGGEDTIYF. Written as DNA, the CDR3 is TGTGCCAGCAGCTTAGTAGGGGGCGAGGACACCATATATTTT.